Listed here are 5 T cell receptor beta chains from one sample, sequenced in a study of CD8 T cells in Susac syndrome (dated by TCRdb to the late 2010s). The library was obtained by the immunoSEQ multiplex PCR assay. RNA was extracted with the RNeasy kit and roughly 0.45 to 1 ug was reverse transcribed using random hexamers. The raw public reads went through TCRdb reprocessing: fastp at Q25, MiXCR clone calling, in-frame beta chains kept. Each CDR3 protein gets just one entry, which takes the most common genes and DNA from the rows behind it. The sample has 150,000 to 200,000 distinct CDR3 sequences on record, about 94% of them singletons. The ten largest clones take up 0.1% of the sample. The sample was CD4+ T cells from PBMCs. The origin of the receptors is a human donor in good health.

In this sample, this clonotype turned up once. This sequence joins TRBV28 and TRBJ2-7; D is ambiguous. Germline lookup yields CDR1 MDHEN and CDR2 SYDVKM. The CDR3 totals 14 residues. Trimming stripped 1 base from V and 2 bases from J, with 9 bases between. This CDR3 is CASSLSSLPYEQYV. The CDR3 DNA is TGTGCCAGCAGTTTATCCTCGCTTCCCTACGAGCAGTACGTC.

The chain recombines TRBV2 with TRBJ1-2, with D possibly matching TRBD1 (6 bases). Germline CDR1 reads SNHLY; CDR2 reads FYNNEI. Deletions cut 0 bases from V and 7 bases from J, with 15 bases between. There are 15 residues in the CDR3. The CDR3 spells CASSEARGLGGGYTF. The CDR3 DNA reads as TGTGCCAGCAGTGAAGCGCGGGGGCTGGGGGGTGGCTACACCTTC.

The sample holds one count of this clonotype. This sequence joins TRBV4-1 and TRBJ2-7; D may be TRBD1 (6 bases). CDR3 size: 15 residues. V lost 0 bases, J lost 2 bases, and 11 bases lay in between. The V gene's germline CDR1 is MGHRA and CDR2 YSYEKL. The CDR3 DNA is TGCGCCAGCAGCCAAGACAGGGGTATGGCCTACGAGCAGTACGTC. This encodes CASSQDRGMAYEQYV.

The chain couples TRBV29-1 to TRBJ2-4, with 8 bases identical to TRBD1. Trimming removed 7 bases from V and 8 bases from J; junction bases left unmatched: 4. The germline gives CDR1 SQVTM, CDR2 ANQGSEA. The CDR3 is 11 amino acids. CDR3 sequence reads: CSAGQGDIQYF. DNA of the CDR3: TGCAGCGCCGGACAGGGAGACATTCAGTACTTC.

This chain joins TRBV5-1 and TRBJ1-2; D gene ambiguous. The CDR3 extends over 15 amino acids. Germline loops: CDR1 SGHRS, CDR2 YFSETQ. The V and J ends lost 6 bases and 2 bases respectively, with 17 bases between them. The CDR3 coding sequence is TGCGCCAGCACCCTGGAAGCGGGGAGGAACTATGGCTACACCTTC. Its protein is CASTLEAGRNYGYTF. Full variable domain (outside the CDR3, taken from reference TRBV5-1 and TRBJ1-2): KAGVTQTPRYLIKTRGQQVTLSCSPISGHRSVSWYQQTPGQGLQFLFEYFSETQRNKGNFPGRFSGRQFSNSRSEMNVSTLELGDSALYLCASTLEAGRNYGYTFGSGTRLTVV.